The subject of this entry is one TCR beta chain. The specificity of this receptor is unknown. No much larger clone is present one base from it, and per-base qualities are unavailable. RNA was extracted using the RNeasy kit, and roughly 0.5 to 1 microgram was reverse transcribed with random hexamers. The immunoSEQ multiplex PCR assay, which covers 54 Vbeta and 13 Jbeta segments, was used to amplify TCR beta CDR3 regions. To correct PCR amplification bias, a synthetic template baseline was used for both primer optimization and computational correction. Turning to the authors' computational methods: Reads were annotated to V, D and J genes per IMGT and analyzed with immunoSEQ Analyzer, keeping only productive sequences. Clonality was computed as one minus Shannon entropy normalized by log2 of the number of productive unique sequences. For each patient and control, public and private clones were evaluated within the 100 most prevalent clones. Susac-specific clones were defined as absent from healthy and MS cohorts, over a thousand published viral clones and other ImmuneACCESS disease sequences. The public reads were reprocessed in TCRdb via fastp at Q25 and MiXCR, keeping in-frame beta chains. Each CDR3 protein appears once, grouped with its most common genes and DNA. TCRdb, rather than the study authors, made the V and J calls. This sample comprises about 190,000 distinct CDR3 sequences, approximately 93% of them detected only once. 0.1% of the sample is taken by the ten largest.

From the germline V gene, CDR1 is SGHTA and CDR2 is FQGNSA. The cysteine opens and the phenylalanine closes a CDR3 of 12 amino acids. The CDR3 DNA has 36 bases and is translated from base 1. The junction carries 6 bases between V and J, which are trimmed by 3 bases and 9 bases respectively. The record originates from a study of CD8 T cells in Susac syndrome (dated by TCRdb to about 2019). Looking at the study overall: Repertoire sequencing was used to test whether CD8+ T cell activation and differentiation in Susac syndrome was antigen driven.

High-throughput TCR beta sequencing profiled peripheral blood CD8+ and CD4+ T cells from healthy donors, Susac syndrome patients and multiple sclerosis patients. The healthy donors served as controls matched for age and sex. Bulk CD8+ and CD4+ T cells were purified by magnetic negative isolation, whereas CD8+ TEMRA cells were enriched by FACS. Blood was collected in EDTA tubes and processed within 24 hours, with PBMCs isolated through density gradient centrifugation. PBMCs intended for TCR sequencing were cryopreserved in liquid nitrogen and were subsequently thawed in a 37 degrees C water bath. A purity of at least 90% was achieved for sorted or isolated CD4+, CD8+ and CD8+ TEMRA cells. The paper as a whole reports these results and caveats: The number of individuals in the TCR sequencing and HLA analysis was acknowledged as relatively small.

The sequencing input was CD4+ T cells from PBMCs. The sequence derives from a human donor in good health. The V and J genes are TRBV7-2 and TRBJ1-6; no D segment can be confidently identified. The nucleotides are TGTGCCAGCAGCTTTAAAGGTTCACCCCTCCACTTT. Its protein is CASSFKGSPLHF.